The text below deals with one T cell receptor beta chain. Its target is unknown. Drawing of peripheral blood yielded 7.5 to 10 milliliters from each donor. The data were taken from a study of blood T cells in healthy people across ages. Using a J-beta primer mix together with a sample-barcoded 5' primer, a second PCR was run for roughly 6 to 12 cycles. TCRdb reanalysed the 5' RACE reads using MiXCR and keeps one entry per CDR3 protein. The sample records about 290,000 distinct CDR3 sequences, roughly a quarter being singletons. Findings and limits, study-wide: Underestimates were what the diversity estimates from one million T cells were considered to be.

The specimen sequenced was blood. This TCR came from a woman aged 70-85 years in good health.

CDR3 in amino acids: CASTPKGWVSPLHF. The CDR3 nucleotides are TGCGCCAGCACCCCTAAAGGGTGGGTCTCACCCCTCCACTTT. V is TRBV10-2 and J is TRBJ1-6; D is unresolved. Per germline, CDR1 WSHSY and CDR2 SAAADI. The CDR3 runs to 14 residues. V lost 7 bases, J lost 10 bases, and 17 bases lay in between.